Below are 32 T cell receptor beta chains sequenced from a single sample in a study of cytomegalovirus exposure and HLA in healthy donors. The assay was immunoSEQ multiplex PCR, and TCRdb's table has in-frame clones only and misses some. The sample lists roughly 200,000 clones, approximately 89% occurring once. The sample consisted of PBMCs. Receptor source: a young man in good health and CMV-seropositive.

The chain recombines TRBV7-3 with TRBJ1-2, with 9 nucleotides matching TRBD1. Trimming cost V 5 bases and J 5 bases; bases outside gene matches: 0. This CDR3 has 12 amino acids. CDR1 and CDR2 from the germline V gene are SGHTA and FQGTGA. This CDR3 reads CASSGQGYGYTF. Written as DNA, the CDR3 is TGTGCCAGCAGCGGACAGGGGTATGGCTACACCTTC.

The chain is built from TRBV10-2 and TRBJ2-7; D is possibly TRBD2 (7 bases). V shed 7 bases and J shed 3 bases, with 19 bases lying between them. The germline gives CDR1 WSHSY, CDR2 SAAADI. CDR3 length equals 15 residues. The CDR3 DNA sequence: TGCGCCAGCAAGGTTTCGGCGGGGGCTTTCTACGAGCAGTACTTC. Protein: CASKVSAGAFYEQYF.

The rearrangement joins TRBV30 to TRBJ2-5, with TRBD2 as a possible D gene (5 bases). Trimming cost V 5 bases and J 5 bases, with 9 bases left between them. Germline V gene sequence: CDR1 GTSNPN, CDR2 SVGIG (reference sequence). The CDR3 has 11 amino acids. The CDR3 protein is CAWEGGETQYF. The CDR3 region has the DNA TGTGCCTGGGAGGGTGGGGAGACCCAGTACTTC.

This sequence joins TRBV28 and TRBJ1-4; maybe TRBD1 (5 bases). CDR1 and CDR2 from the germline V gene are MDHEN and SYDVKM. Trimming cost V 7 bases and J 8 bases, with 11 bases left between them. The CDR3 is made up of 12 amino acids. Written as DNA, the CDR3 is TGTGCCAGCACCTGGGGGGGGGAAAAACTGTTTTTT. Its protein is CASTWGGEKLFF. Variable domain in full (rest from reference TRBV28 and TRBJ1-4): DVKVTQSSRYLVKRTGEKVFLECVQDMDHENMFWYRQDPGLGLRLIYFSYDVKMKEKGDIPEGYSVSREKKERFSLILESASTNQTSMYLCASTWGGEKLFFGSGTQLSVL.

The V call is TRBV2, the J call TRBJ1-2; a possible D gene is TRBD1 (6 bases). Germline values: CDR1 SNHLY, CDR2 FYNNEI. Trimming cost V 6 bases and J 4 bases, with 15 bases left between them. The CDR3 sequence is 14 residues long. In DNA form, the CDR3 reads TGTGCCAGCAGGGATAGGGGGGGTGTCTATGGCTACACCTTC. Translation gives CASRDRGGVYGYTF.

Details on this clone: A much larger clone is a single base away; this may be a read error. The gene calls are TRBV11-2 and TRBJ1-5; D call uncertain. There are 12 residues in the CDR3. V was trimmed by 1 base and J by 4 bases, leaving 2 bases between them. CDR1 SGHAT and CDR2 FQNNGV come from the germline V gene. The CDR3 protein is CASSLGNQPQHF. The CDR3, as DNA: TGTGCCAGCAGCTTAGGAAATCAGCCCCAGCATTTT. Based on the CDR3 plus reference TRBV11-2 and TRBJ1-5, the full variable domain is EAGVAQSPRYKIIEKRQSVAFWCNPISGHATLYWYQQILGQGPKLLIQFQNNGVVDDSQLPKDRFSAERLKGVDSTLKIQPAKLEDSAVYLCASSLGNQPQHFGDGTRLSIL.

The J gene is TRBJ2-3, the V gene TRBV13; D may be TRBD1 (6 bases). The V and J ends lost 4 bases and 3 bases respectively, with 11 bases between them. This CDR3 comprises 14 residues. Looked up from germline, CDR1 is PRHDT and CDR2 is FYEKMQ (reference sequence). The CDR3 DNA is TGTGCCAGCAGCTGGACAGTCCTAACAGATACGCAGTATTTT. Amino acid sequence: CASSWTVLTDTQYF.

The CDR3 coding sequence is TGTGCCAGCAGCTTACGGGGCTTGGGGAGCGAGCAGTACTTC. This encodes CASSLRGLGSEQYF. The rearrangement joins TRBV7-9 to TRBJ2-7; the D call may be TRBD1 or TRBD2 (5 bases each). Trimming shortened V by 2 bases and J by 6 bases, and 14 bases separated the two germline ends. CDR1 is SEHNR and CDR2 is FQNEAQ in the germline V gene (reference sequence). This CDR3 region has 14 residues. Variable domain in full (rest from reference TRBV7-9 and TRBJ2-7): DTGVSQNPRHKITKRGQNVTFRCDPISEHNRLYWYRQTLGQGPEFLTYFQNEAQLEKSRLLSDRFSAERPKGSFSTLEIQRTEQGDSAMYLCASSLRGLGSEQYFGPGTRLTVT.

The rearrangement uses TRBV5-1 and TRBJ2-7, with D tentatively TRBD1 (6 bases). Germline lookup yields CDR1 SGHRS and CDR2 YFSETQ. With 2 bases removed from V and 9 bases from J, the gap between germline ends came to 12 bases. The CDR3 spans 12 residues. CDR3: CASSFGGHAQYF. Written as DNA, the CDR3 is TGCGCCAGCAGCTTTGGGGGACATGCGCAGTACTTC.

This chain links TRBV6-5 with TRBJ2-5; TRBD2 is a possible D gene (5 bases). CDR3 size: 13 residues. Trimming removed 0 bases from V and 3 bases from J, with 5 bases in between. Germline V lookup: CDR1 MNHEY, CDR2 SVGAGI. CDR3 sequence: CASSYSGEETQYF. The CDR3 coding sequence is TGTGCCAGCAGTTACTCGGGAGAAGAGACCCAGTACTTC.

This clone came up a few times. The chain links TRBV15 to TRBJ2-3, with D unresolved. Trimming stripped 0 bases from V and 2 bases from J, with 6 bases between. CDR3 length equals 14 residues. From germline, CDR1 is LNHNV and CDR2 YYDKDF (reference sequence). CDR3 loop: CATSREALTDTQYF. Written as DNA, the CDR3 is TGTGCCACCAGCAGAGAGGCCCTCACAGATACGCAGTATTTT.

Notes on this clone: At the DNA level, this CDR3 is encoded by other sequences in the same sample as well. The CDR3 loop reads CAWSVPGNTQYF. The CDR3 DNA reads as TGTGCCTGGAGTGTACCCGGAAATACGCAGTATTTT. V and J are TRBV30 and TRBJ2-3; D is unresolved. This CDR3 is built from 12 residues. Trimming removed 0 bases at V and 7 bases at J, with 8 bases between. Germline values: CDR1 GTSNPN, CDR2 SVGIG (reference sequence). The full variable domain, rest sourced from reference TRBV30 and TRBJ2-3, is SQTIHQWPATLVQPVGSPLSLECTVEGTSNPNLYWYRQAAGRGLQLLFYSVGIGQISSEVPQNLSASRPQDRQFILSSKKLLLSDSGFYLCAWSVPGNTQYFGPGTRLTVL.

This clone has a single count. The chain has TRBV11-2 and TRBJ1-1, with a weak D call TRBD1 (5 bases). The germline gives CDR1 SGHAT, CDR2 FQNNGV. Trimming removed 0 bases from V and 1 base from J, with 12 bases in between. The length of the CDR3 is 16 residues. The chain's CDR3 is CASSLEWGRSNTEAFF. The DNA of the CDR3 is TGTGCCAGCAGCTTAGAATGGGGACGATCGAACACTGAAGCTTTCTTT.

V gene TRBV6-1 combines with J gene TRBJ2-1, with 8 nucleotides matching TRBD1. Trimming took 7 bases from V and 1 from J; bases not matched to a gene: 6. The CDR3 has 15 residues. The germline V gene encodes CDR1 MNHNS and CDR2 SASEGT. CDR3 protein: CASNRQGTSYNEQFF. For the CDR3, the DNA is TGTGCCAGCAACAGACAGGGGACATCCTACAATGAGCAGTTCTTC.

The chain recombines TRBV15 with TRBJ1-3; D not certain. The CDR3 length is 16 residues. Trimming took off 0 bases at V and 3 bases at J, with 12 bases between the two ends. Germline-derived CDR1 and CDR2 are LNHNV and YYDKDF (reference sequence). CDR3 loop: CATSREEVLYGNTIYF. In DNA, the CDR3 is TGTGCCACCAGCAGAGAAGAAGTCCTTTATGGAAACACCATATATTTT. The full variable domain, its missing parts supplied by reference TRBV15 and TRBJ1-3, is DAMVIQNPRYQVTQFGKPVTLSCSQTLNHNVMYWYQQKSSQAPKLLFHYYDKDFNNEADTPDNFQSRRPNTSFCFLDIRSPGLGDTAMYLCATSREEVLYGNTIYFGEGSWLTVV.

The CDR3, as DNA: TGTGCCATCAGTGAGATTCCGGGAGGCCCTCAGCATTTT. It codes for CAISEIPGGPQHF. This rearrangement joins TRBV10-3 to TRBJ1-5; D unclear. The CDR3 is 13 residues long. Germline V gene lookup returns CDR1 ENHRY and CDR2 SYGVKD. The V and J ends lost 2 bases and 13 bases respectively, with 15 bases between them.

In DNA, the CDR3 is TGCAGTGCCAGGGACCCTGAGCAGTTCTTC. The encoded protein is CSARDPEQFF. This chain joins TRBV20-1 and TRBJ2-1; perhaps D is TRBD1 or TRBD2 (5 bases each). This CDR3 has 10 amino acids. Trimming took 6 bases from V and 9 from J, leaving 9 bases between them. Germline-derived CDR1 and CDR2 are DFQATT and SNEGSKA (reference sequence).

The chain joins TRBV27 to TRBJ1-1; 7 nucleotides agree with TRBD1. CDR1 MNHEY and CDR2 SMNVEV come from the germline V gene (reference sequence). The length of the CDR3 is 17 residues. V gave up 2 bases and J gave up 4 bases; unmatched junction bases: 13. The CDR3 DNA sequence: TGTGCCAGCAGTTTAGTCACAGGGGCCGGCCGAGGCACTGAAGCTTTCTTT. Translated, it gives CASSLVTGAGRGTEAFF.

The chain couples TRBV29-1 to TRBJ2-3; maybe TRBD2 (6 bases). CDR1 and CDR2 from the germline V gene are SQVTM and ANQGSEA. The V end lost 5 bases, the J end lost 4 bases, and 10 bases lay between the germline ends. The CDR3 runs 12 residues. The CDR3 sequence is CSVSGSPDTQYF. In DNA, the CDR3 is TGCAGCGTTTCCGGGAGTCCAGATACGCAGTATTTT.

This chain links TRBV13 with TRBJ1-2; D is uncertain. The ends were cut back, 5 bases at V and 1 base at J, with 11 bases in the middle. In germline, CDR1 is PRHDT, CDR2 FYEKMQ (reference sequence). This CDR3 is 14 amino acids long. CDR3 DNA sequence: TGTGCCAGCAGCCCGCGGGCCAGTAACTATGGCTACACCTTC. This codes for CASSPRASNYGYTF.

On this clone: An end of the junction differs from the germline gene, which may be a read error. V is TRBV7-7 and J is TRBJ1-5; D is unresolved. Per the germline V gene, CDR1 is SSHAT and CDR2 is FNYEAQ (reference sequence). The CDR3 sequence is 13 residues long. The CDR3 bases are TGTGCTAGCAGCCGTTCTCCGGATCAGCCCCAGCATTTT. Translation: CASSRSPDQPQHF.

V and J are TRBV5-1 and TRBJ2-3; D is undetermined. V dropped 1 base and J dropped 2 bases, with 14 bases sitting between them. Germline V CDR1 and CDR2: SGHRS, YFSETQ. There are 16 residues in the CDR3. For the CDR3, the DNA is TGCGCCAGCAGCTTGACGTCTCAGCCTGTCACAGATACGCAGTATTTT. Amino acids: CASSLTSQPVTDTQYF.

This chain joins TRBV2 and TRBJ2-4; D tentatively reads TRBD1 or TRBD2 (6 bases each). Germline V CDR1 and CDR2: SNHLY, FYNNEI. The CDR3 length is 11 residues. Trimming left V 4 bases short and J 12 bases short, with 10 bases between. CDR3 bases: TGTGCCAGCAGTGCCGGGGGACATCAGTACTTC. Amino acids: CASSAGGHQYF. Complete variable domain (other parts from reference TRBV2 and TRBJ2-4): EPEVTQTPSHQVTQMGQEVILRCVPISNHLYFYWYRQILGQKVEFLVSFYNNEISEKSEIFDDQFSVERPDGSNFTLKIRSTKLEDSAMYFCASSAGGHQYFGAGTRLSVL.

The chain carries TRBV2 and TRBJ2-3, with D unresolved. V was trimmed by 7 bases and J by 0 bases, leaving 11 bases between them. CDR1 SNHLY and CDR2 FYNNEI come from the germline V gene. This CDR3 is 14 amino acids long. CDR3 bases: TGTGCCAGCACGACAAGACATAGCACAGATACGCAGTATTTT. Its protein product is CASTTRHSTDTQYF.

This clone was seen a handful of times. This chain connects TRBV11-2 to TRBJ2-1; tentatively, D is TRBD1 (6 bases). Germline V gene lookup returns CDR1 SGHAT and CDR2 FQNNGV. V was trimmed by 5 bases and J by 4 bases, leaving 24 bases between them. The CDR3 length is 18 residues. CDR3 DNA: TGTGCCAGCAGCCCCCTCGGGGTGGGGACACAAACATACAATGAGCAGTTCTTC. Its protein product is CASSPLGVGTQTYNEQFF. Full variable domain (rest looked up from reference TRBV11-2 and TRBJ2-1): EAGVAQSPRYKIIEKRQSVAFWCNPISGHATLYWYQQILGQGPKLLIQFQNNGVVDDSQLPKDRFSAERLKGVDSTLKIQPAKLEDSAVYLCASSPLGVGTQTYNEQFFGPGTRLTVL.

The CDR3 nucleotides are TGCGCCAGCAGCCAAGACCGGGACAACCTCGTTCAGCCCCAGCATTTT. This encodes CASSQDRDNLVQPQHF. The V and J genes are TRBV4-1 and TRBJ1-5; D might be TRBD1 (6 bases). Trimming stripped 0 bases from V and 6 bases from J, with 15 bases between. From germline, CDR1 is MGHRA and CDR2 YSYEKL. The CDR3 runs to 16 residues.

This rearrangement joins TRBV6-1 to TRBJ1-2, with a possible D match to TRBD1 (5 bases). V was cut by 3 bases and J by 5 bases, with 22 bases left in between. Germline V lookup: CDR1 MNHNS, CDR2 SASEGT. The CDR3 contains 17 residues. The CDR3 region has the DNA TGTGCCAGCAGTGATACAGACTGGGACCTCACTGGGTATGGCTACACCTTC. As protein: CASSDTDWDLTGYGYTF.

In DNA form, the CDR3 reads TGTGCCAGCAGCCTCCAGGGTGCAATTAATGAAAAACTGTTTTTT. As protein: CASSLQGAINEKLFF. This sequence joins TRBV9 and TRBJ1-4; D might be TRBD1 (5 bases). V was trimmed by 4 bases and J by 4 bases, leaving 14 bases between them. This CDR3 region has 15 residues. CDR1 and CDR2 (germline): SGDLS, YYNGEE. Variable domain in full (rest from reference TRBV9 and TRBJ1-4): DSGVTQTPKHLITATGQRVTLRCSPRSGDLSVYWYQQSLDQGLQFLIQYYNGEERAKGNILERFSAQQFPDLHSELNLSSLELGDSALYFCASSLQGAINEKLFFGSGTQLSVL.

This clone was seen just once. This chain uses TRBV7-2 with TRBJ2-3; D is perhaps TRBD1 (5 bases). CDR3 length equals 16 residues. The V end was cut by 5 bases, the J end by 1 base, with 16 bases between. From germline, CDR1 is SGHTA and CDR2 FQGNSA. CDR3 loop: CASSPRLQGGTDTQYF. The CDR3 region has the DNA TGTGCCAGCAGCCCGCGACTGCAGGGTGGCACAGATACGCAGTATTTT.

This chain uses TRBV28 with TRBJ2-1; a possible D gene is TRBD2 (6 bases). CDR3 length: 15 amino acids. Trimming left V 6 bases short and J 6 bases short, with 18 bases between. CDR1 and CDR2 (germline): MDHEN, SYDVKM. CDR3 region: CASSLVAEYGNEQFF. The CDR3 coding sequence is TGTGCCAGCAGCTTGGTAGCGGAGTATGGCAATGAGCAGTTCTTC.

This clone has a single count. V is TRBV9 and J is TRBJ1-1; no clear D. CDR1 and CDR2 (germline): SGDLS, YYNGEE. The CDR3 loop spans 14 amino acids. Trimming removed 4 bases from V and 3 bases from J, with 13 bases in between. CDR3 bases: TGTGCCAGCAGCCCCCGGTGGAAGGACACTGAAGCTTTCTTT. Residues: CASSPRWKDTEAFF.

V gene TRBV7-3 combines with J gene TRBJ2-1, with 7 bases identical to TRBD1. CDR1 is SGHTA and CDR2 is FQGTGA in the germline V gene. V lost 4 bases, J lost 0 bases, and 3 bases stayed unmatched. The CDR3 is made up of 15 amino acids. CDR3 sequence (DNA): TGTGCCAGCAGCTCACAGGGGAGCTCCTACAATGAGCAGTTCTTC. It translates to CASSSQGSSYNEQFF.